Each of the 29 T cell receptor beta chains below was sequenced from the same sample in a study of cytomegalovirus exposure and HLA in healthy donors. Amplification used 60 Vbeta primers and 13 Jbeta primers. Generated by immunoSEQ multiplex PCR, the TCRdb table keeps only in-frame clones and is missing some. The data contain 120,000 or so clones, nearly 80% of them singletons. What was sequenced was PBMCs. All receptors derive from a woman aged 40-49 years in good health and CMV-seronegative.

The genes are TRBV28 and TRBJ2-3; weak D call: TRBD1 (5 bases). The CDR3 consists of 16 residues. V was shortened by 3 bases and J by 2 bases, with 15 bases between the two germline ends. Germline CDR1 is MDHEN and CDR2 is SYDVKM. The CDR3 loop is CASSFLQGGDTDTQYF. CDR3 coding DNA: TGTGCCAGCAGTTTTTTGCAGGGTGGCGACACAGATACGCAGTATTTT.

V usage is TRBV5-5 and J usage is TRBJ1-4; D ambiguous. V lost 0 bases, J lost 8 bases, and 8 bases lay in between. The CDR3 contains 13 residues. Germline V CDR1 and CDR2: SGHKS, YYEKEE (reference sequence). CDR3 in DNA: TGTGCCAGCAGCTTGGCGGGTCGGGAAAAACTGTTTTTT. Protein sequence: CASSLAGREKLFF. Combining the CDR3 with reference TRBV5-5 and TRBJ1-4 gives the whole variable domain DAGVTQSPTHLIKTRGQQVTLRCSPISGHKSVSWYQQVLGQGPQFIFQYYEKEERGRGNFPDRFSARQFPNYSSELNVNALLLGDSALYLCASSLAGREKLFFGSGTQLSVL.

The rearrangement links TRBV6-5 to TRBJ2-2, with unresolved D. Trimming removed 2 bases at V and 6 bases at J, with 10 bases between. Per germline, CDR1 MNHEY and CDR2 SVGAGI. The CDR3 has 14 residues. The CDR3 loop is CASSYNLVAGELFF. The CDR3 DNA sequence: TGTGCCAGCAGTTACAATCTAGTGGCCGGGGAGCTGTTTTTT.

The V gene is TRBV5-1, the J gene TRBJ2-7; D is perhaps TRBD2 (6 bases). CDR1 and CDR2 (germline): SGHRS, YFSETQ. V was trimmed by 3 bases and J by 4 bases, leaving 29 bases between them. The CDR3 is 19 residues long. Here the CDR3 DNA reads TGCGCCAGCAGCTCGAGCGGGTGGCAGGACGCCGTTTTATGGTACGAGCAGTACTTC. This translates into CASSSSGWQDAVLWYEQYF.

The chain joins TRBV19 to TRBJ1-2; 9 nucleotides line up with TRBD1. V gave up 1 base and J gave up 6 bases; unmatched junction bases: 0. CDR3 length equals 13 residues. Germline V gives CDR1 LNHDA, CDR2 SQIVND (reference sequence). The CDR3 DNA reads TGTGCCAGTAGTATAGGGACAGGGGATGGCTACACCTTC. Translation: CASSIGTGDGYTF.

The rearrangement links TRBV6-5 to TRBJ1-1, with D unresolved. Per the germline V gene, CDR1 is MNHEY and CDR2 is SVGAGI. Trimming shortened V by 9 bases and J by 5 bases, and 10 bases separated the two germline ends. The CDR3 is 11 amino acids. CDR3 protein: CARLGRTEAFF. The CDR3 DNA follows: TGTGCCAGGTTGGGGAGGACTGAAGCTTTCTTT.

The genes are TRBV28 and TRBJ1-5; TRBD1 aligns across 8 bases. CDR3 size: 14 residues. The junction had 5 bases not matched to a gene; V was cut back by 6 bases and J by 4 bases. The V gene's germline CDR1 is MDHEN and CDR2 SYDVKM. The CDR3 spells CASRSGQVNQPQHF. CDR3 DNA sequence: TGTGCCAGCAGGTCGGGACAGGTAAATCAGCCCCAGCATTTT.

A remark on this clone: At one end the junction does not follow the germline gene, possibly because of a read error. The rearrangement links TRBV18 to TRBJ1-1; D might be TRBD1 (6 bases). This CDR3 region has 14 residues. In germline, CDR1 is KGHSH, CDR2 LQKENI. The chain's CDR3 is CATSQGGRNTEAFF. CDR3 DNA: TGTGCCACCTCACAGGGAGGGAGGAACACTGAAGCTTTCTTT.

The chain links TRBV13 to TRBJ1-2, with 9 positions matching TRBD1. This CDR3 is 15 amino acids long. Germline CDR1 and CDR2: PRHDT and FYEKMQ (reference sequence). V shed 5 bases and J 4 bases; nucleotides not matched to a gene: 8. The CDR3 reads CASSQLWTGVYGYTF. The CDR3 bases are TGTGCCAGCAGCCAACTCTGGACAGGGGTCTATGGCTACACCTTC.

The CDR3 spells CASSFLDRVEDTQYF. The CDR3 coding sequence is TGTGCCAGCAGCTTCCTGGACAGGGTGGAGGATACGCAGTATTTT. The V and J genes are TRBV11-2 and TRBJ2-3, with TRBD1 matching over 8 bases. V lost 3 bases to trimming and J lost 6 bases; unmatched junction nucleotides: 8. The CDR3 length is 15 residues. From germline, CDR1 is SGHAT and CDR2 FQNNGV.

V gene TRBV25-1 combines with J gene TRBJ2-7; 7 bases fit TRBD2. The V gene end was trimmed by 9 bases and the J gene end by 3 bases; junction bases not matched to a gene: 11. Looked up from germline, CDR1 is MGHDK and CDR2 is SYGVNS. CDR3 length: 14 residues. The CDR3 spells CASTGKGTNYEQYF. CDR3 bases: TGTGCCAGTACTGGCAAAGGGACTAACTACGAGCAGTACTTC.

This clone is a singleton in its sample. The CDR3 protein is CASSPLAGYTDTQYF. The CDR3 nucleotides are TGTGCCAGCAGCCCACTAGCGGGATACACAGATACGCAGTATTTT. The rearrangement links TRBV28 to TRBJ2-3, with TRBD2 matching over 10 bases. The germline V gene encodes CDR1 MDHEN and CDR2 SYDVKM. V was pared by 6 bases and J by 2 bases, with 5 bases of the junction left unmatched. The CDR3 is 15 residues long. The variable domain in full, completed from reference TRBV28 and TRBJ2-3, reads DVKVTQSSRYLVKRTGEKVFLECVQDMDHENMFWYRQDPGLGLRLIYFSYDVKMKEKGDIPEGYSVSREKKERFSLILESASTNQTSMYLCASSPLAGYTDTQYFGPGTRLTVL.

This chain links TRBV7-9 with TRBJ1-2; TRBD1 is a possible D gene (6 bases). CDR1 is SEHNR and CDR2 is FQNEAQ in the germline V gene (reference sequence). The V and J ends lost 5 bases and 7 bases respectively, with 14 bases between them. The CDR3 extends over 13 amino acids. The chain's CDR3 is CASSPDRMAGYTF. In DNA, the CDR3 is TGTGCCAGCAGCCCCGACAGGATGGCTGGCTACACCTTC.

V gene TRBV27 combines with J gene TRBJ2-1; 9 bases are shared with TRBD2. In germline, CDR1 is MNHEY, CDR2 SMNVEV (reference sequence). The CDR3 is 14 residues long. J lost 10 bases, V lost 3 bases, and 7 bases had no gene match. The CDR3 DNA is TGTGCCAGCAGTTTCATAGCGGGAGTACTGGAGCAGTTCTTC. It is translated as CASSFIAGVLEQFF.

This chain links TRBV11-3 with TRBJ2-1; D uncertain. The CDR3 is 13 residues long. V was clipped by 5 bases and J by 6 bases, with 11 bases between them. CDR1 and CDR2 (germline): SGHNT, YENEEA. The CDR3 loop is CASSPPNSNEQFF. As DNA, the CDR3 is TGTGCCAGCAGCCCCCCCAATAGCAATGAGCAGTTCTTC.

The gene calls are TRBV6-4 and TRBJ2-3; 8 bases match TRBD1. Unmatched junction bases numbered 4, after V lost 5 bases and J lost 0 bases. CDR1 MRHNA and CDR2 SNTAGT come from the germline V gene. CDR3 length: 15 residues. The CDR3 nucleotides read TGTGCCAGCAGTCCGACAGGGGCCAGCACAGATACGCAGTATTTT. Its protein product is CASSPTGASTDTQYF.

This clone was counted a few times. The chain combines TRBV5-1 with TRBJ2-3, with 12 bases that match TRBD2. The CDR3 has 17 residues. Germline V gives CDR1 SGHRS, CDR2 YFSETQ. V gave up 4 bases and J gave up 5 bases; unmatched junction bases: 11. The CDR3 DNA sequence: TGCGCCAGCAGCGGAGCCTCGACTAGCGGGAGTGGAGATACGCAGTATTTT. Translated, it gives CASSGASTSGSGDTQYF.

The chain carries TRBV7-6 and TRBJ2-7; 8 bases agree with TRBD1. CDR3 length equals 14 residues. Germline CDR1 SGHVS, CDR2 FNYEAQ. Germline trimming cut 5 bases from V and 6 bases from J; bases unmatched to any gene: 9. In DNA form, the CDR3 reads TGTGCCAGCAGCCCTCAGGGGGCCGGGCGCGAGCAGTACTTC. Its protein is CASSPQGAGREQYF. Supplemented by reference TRBV7-6 and TRBJ2-7, the full variable domain reads GAGVSQSPRYKVTKRGQDVALRCDPISGHVSLYWYRQALGQGPEFLTYFNYEAQQDKSGLPNDRFSAERPEGSISTLTIQRTEQRDSAMYRCASSPQGAGREQYFGPGTRLTVT.

This clone was recorded once. V usage is TRBV5-1 and J usage is TRBJ2-5, with TRBD2 matching 10 bases. Per germline, CDR1 SGHRS and CDR2 YFSETQ. CDR3 length: 15 amino acids. V trimming: 2 bases; J trimming: 2 bases; junction bases outside the gene matches: 3. CDR3 sequence reads: CASSFLAGAQETQYF. CDR3 DNA sequence: TGCGCCAGCAGCTTTCTAGCGGGGGCTCAAGAGACCCAGTACTTC.

This clone was seen only once. The J gene is TRBJ2-5, the V gene TRBV7-9; possibly TRBD1 for D (6 bases). Trimming removed 2 bases at V and 3 bases at J, with 13 bases between. Germline assignment: CDR1 SEHNR and CDR2 FQNEAQ (reference sequence). The CDR3 spans 15 residues. The CDR3 loop is CASSLMRGNKETQYF. As DNA, the CDR3 is TGTGCCAGCAGCTTAATGAGGGGGAACAAAGAGACCCAGTACTTC. The variable domain in full, with the rest retrieved from reference TRBV7-9 and TRBJ2-5, is DTGVSQNPRHKITKRGQNVTFRCDPISEHNRLYWYRQTLGQGPEFLTYFQNEAQLEKSRLLSDRFSAERPKGSFSTLEIQRTEQGDSAMYLCASSLMRGNKETQYFGPGTRLLVL.

Worth noting for this clone: Compared with germline, one end of the junction differs, possibly owing to a read error. The rearrangement joins TRBV19 to TRBJ2-1; 10 bases fit TRBD2. CDR3 length equals 14 residues. Germline lookup yields CDR1 LNHDA and CDR2 SQIVND (reference sequence). CDR3 sequence reads: CASSNVKASGRRIF. The CDR3 DNA reads TGTGCCAGTAGCAACGTCAAAGCTAGCGGGAGAAGGATCTTC.

This clone occurred once. Mismatch with germline at one junction end may stem from a read error. CDR3 sequence reads: CSSSLGQGASFQPQHF. The CDR3 DNA reads as TGTTCCAGCAGCTTAGGACAGGGGGCCTCGTTTCAGCCCCAGCATTTT. This chain uses TRBV7-9 with TRBJ1-5; TRBD1 matches 11 bases. Germline V lookup: CDR1 SEHNR, CDR2 FQNEAQ (reference sequence). The CDR3 consists of 16 residues.

The chain couples TRBV27 to TRBJ2-1, with TRBD1 identical over 10 bases. The ends lost 0 bases at V and 8 bases at J; junction bases unmatched: 4. The CDR3 length is 15 residues. Germline CDR1 is MNHEY and CDR2 is SMNVEV (reference sequence). CDR3 sequence: CASSLSPGQGHEQFF. Written as DNA, the CDR3 is TGTGCCAGCAGTTTATCACCGGGACAGGGGCATGAGCAGTTCTTC.

The V and J genes are TRBV15 and TRBJ2-3; tentatively, D is TRBD1 (6 bases). The CDR3 consists of 17 residues. Germline CDR1 reads LNHNV; CDR2 reads YYDKDF (reference sequence). Trimming removed 1 base from V and 0 bases from J, with 14 bases in between. CDR3 nucleotide sequence: TGTGCCACCAGCAGAGGCCATTGGGGGCCTAGCACAGATACGCAGTATTTT. Protein sequence: CATSRGHWGPSTDTQYF.

The CDR3 spells CASIASSGRRGETQYF. The CDR3 DNA reads TGTGCCAGTATAGCTTCTAGCGGGAGGCGGGGGGAGACCCAGTACTTC. V is TRBV6-4 and J is TRBJ2-5, with 11 bases fitting TRBD2. The CDR3 length is 16 residues. Per the germline V gene, CDR1 is MRHNA and CDR2 is SNTAGT. The V and J ends lost 9 bases and 5 bases, in that order; junction bases with no gene match: 14.

The chain links TRBV28 to TRBJ1-4; possibly TRBD1 for D (5 bases). The CDR3 totals 14 residues. Trimming shortened V by 7 bases and J by 2 bases, and 11 bases separated the two germline ends. Germline-derived CDR1 and CDR2 are MDHEN and SYDVKM. The CDR3 nucleotides are TGTGCCAGCACCCAGGGTTGGACTAATGAAAAACTGTTTTTT. Translation gives CASTQGWTNEKLFF.

In this sample, this clone turned up a few times. The chain combines TRBV28 with TRBJ2-7; 8 bases agree with TRBD2. This CDR3 contains 15 residues. Germline CDR1 reads MDHEN; CDR2 reads SYDVKM. The junction had 4 bases not matched to a gene; V was cut back by 3 bases and J by 0 bases. The CDR3 sequence is CASSFPGTSSYEQYF. DNA for the CDR3: TGTGCCAGCAGTTTCCCCGGGACTAGCTCCTACGAGCAGTACTTC.

This clone was detected once. This chain joins TRBV7-3 and TRBJ2-2; TRBD2 is a possible D gene (5 bases). CDR1 is SGHTA, CDR2 FQGTGA, per germline. V dropped 0 bases and J dropped 7 bases, with 12 bases sitting between them. This CDR3 comprises 15 residues. In DNA form, the CDR3 reads TGTGCCAGCAGCTTAACTTACGGGAAGGTCGGGGAGCTGTTTTTT. This codes for CASSLTYGKVGELFF.

The genes are TRBV6-5 and TRBJ2-5; D perhaps matches TRBD1 (6 bases). The CDR3 has 16 amino acids. Trimming took off 0 bases at V and 4 bases at J, with 15 bases between the two ends. Germline lookup yields CDR1 MNHEY and CDR2 SVGAGI. The chain's CDR3 is CASSYSSLQGSETQYF. In nucleotides, the CDR3 is TGTGCCAGCAGTTACTCGAGCTTGCAGGGGTCAGAGACCCAGTACTTC.